The next 2 T cell receptor beta chains were all read from a single sample in a study of CD8 T cells in ankylosing spondylitis. One entry per CDR3 protein, called by TCRdb with MiXCR from the 5' RACE reads. The sample has under 200,000 distinct CDR3 sequences, approximately 9.9% seen once. The sample taken for sequencing was blood, either unsorted or a sorted T cell fraction (not recorded which). Every receptor here comes from a female donor with ankylosing spondylitis or in good health (not recorded which).

In its sample, this clonotype was seen many times. V gene TRBV6-2 or TRBV6-3 combines with J gene TRBJ2-3, with no clear D. Germline V gene data show CDR1 as MNHEY and CDR2 as SVGEGT. V gave up 6 bases and J gave up 2 bases, with 6 bases separating them. The CDR3 covers 12 residues. The CDR3 region has the DNA TGTGCCAGCAGCCAACCCACAGATACGCAGTATTTT. Protein: CASSQPTDTQYF.

The rearrangement joins TRBV4-3 to TRBJ2-7; D unresolved. The CDR3 consists of 14 residues. Germline CDR1 LGHNA, CDR2 YSLEER. Trimming pared 0 bases from V and 2 bases from J, leaving 8 bases between. The CDR3 spells CASSQERAAYEQYF. In DNA form, the CDR3 reads TGCGCCAGCAGCCAAGAAAGGGCGGCCTACGAGCAGTACTTC.